This TCR beta chain was sequenced in a study of cytomegalovirus exposure and HLA in healthy donors. The PCR ran on 60 Vbeta and 13 Jbeta primers. The assay was immunoSEQ multiplex PCR, and TCRdb's table has in-frame clones only and misses some. The sample lists about 150,000 clones, 88% occurring once. The CDR3 length is 17 residues. The germline CDR1 and CDR2 sequences are SGHNT and YENEEA. V lost 0 bases, J lost 6 bases, and 8 bases stayed unmatched. The source material was PBMCs. This receptor was obtained from a woman aged 40 to 49 in good health and CMV-seronegative. The genes are TRBV11-3 and TRBJ2-1, with 10 bases lining up with TRBD2. The CDR3 reads CASSLDPSGRRANEQFF. DNA of the CDR3: TGTGCCAGCAGCTTAGACCCTAGCGGGAGACGGGCCAATGAGCAGTTCTTC.